This T cell receptor (beta chain) was profiled in a study of long-term antiretroviral therapy in people with HIV. Across the study: In the earliest collections, sampling predates the 2015 immediate-ART recommendation by about a decade.

immunoSEQ v3.0 was run at survey level. Some clones are missing from TCRdb's copy, which holds only in-frame ones; the method was immunoSEQ multiplex PCR. The sample lists about 25,000 clones, about 77% occurring once. Specimens carried 1-10 million cryopreserved PBMC before DNA extraction. Overall study results and limits: Clones that had undergone expansion before ART dominated the repertoire at all time points. Among HIV repertoires, CDR3 length ranges were narrower than those of controls.

As for this clone: Its antigen is not identified.

V lost 5 bases to trimming and J lost 2 bases; unmatched junction nucleotides: 4. This CDR3 contains 16 residues. Germline CDR1 SGHTA, CDR2 FQGNSA. Sequencing used unsorted PBMCs, obtained 0.5 years after starting antiretroviral therapy. This TCR came from a woman aged 40 to 50 with HIV. The chain is built from TRBV7-2 and TRBJ2-3; 13 bases are a match to TRBD2. The CDR3 region has the DNA TGTGCCAGCAGCCCGACTAGCGGGGGGCCCACAGATACGCAGTATTTT. Translation: CASSPTSGGPTDTQYF.